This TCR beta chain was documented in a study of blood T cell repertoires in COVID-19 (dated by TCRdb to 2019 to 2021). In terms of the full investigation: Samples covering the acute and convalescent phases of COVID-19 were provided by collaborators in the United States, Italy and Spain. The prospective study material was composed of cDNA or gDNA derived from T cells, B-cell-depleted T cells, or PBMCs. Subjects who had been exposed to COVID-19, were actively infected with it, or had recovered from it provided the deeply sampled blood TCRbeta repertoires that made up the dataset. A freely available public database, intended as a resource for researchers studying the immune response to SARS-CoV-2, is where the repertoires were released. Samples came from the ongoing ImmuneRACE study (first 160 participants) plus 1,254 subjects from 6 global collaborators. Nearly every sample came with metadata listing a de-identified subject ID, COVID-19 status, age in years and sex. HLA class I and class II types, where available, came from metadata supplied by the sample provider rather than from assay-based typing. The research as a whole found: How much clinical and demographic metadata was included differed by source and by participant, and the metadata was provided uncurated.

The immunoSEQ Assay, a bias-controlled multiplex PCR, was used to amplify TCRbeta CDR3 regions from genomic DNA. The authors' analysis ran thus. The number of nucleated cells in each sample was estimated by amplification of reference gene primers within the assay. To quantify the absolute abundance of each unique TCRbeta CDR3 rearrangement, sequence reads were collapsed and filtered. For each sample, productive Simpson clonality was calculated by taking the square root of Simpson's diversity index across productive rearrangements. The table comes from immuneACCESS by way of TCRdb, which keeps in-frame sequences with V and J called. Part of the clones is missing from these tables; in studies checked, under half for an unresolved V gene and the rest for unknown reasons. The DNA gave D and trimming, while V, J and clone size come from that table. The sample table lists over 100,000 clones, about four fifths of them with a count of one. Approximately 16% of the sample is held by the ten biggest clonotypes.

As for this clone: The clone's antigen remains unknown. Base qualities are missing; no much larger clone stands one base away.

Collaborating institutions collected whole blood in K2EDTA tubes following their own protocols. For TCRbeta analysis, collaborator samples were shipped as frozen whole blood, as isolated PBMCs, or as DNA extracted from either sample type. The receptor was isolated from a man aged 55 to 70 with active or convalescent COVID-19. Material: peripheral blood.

The sequence in DNA is TGTGCCAGCATGCCTAGCCCCTACAATGAGCAGTTCTTC. Its protein product is CASMPSPYNEQFF. This receptor chain uses TRBV5-5 and TRBJ2-1; possibly the D gene is TRBD2, per 5 matching bases. The CDR3 measures 13 amino acids from cysteine to phenylalanine. CDR3 DNA only is kept here, 39 bases in frame from base 1. The germline V gene (reference sequence) gives CDR1 as SGHKS and CDR2 as YYEKEE. The trim is 6 bases for V and 2 bases for J, with a gap of 9 bases between the germline ends.